A selection of T cell receptor beta chains follows, all from one sample in a study of T-cell reconstitution after alpha-beta-depleted transplantation in children. TCRdb itself ran the PCR reads through MiXCR, one entry per CDR3 protein. The sample yields about 29,000 distinct CDR3 sequences, roughly 6% seen once. The material was PBMCs, mostly from graft donor cells, obtained 180 days after TCRalphabeta/CD19-depleted stem cell transplant. The receptor source for this set is a male patient younger than 18 who had a stem cell transplant for acute myeloid leukemia, so the T cells may come from the graft donor. The conserved cysteine and the conserved F or W are not part of the CDR3 here. Each record gives: V gene, clone size, J gene, CDR3 length, CDR3 protein. Clone size is stated in some rows and not others, as once, few, many or a class when expanded.

>TRBV6-2/TRBV6-3|many|TRBJ1-2|12
ASGRPGQGIPVT
>TRBV9|.|TRBJ2-3|14
ASTSDPITSTDTQY
>TRBV6-2/TRBV6-3|many|TRBJ1-2|11
ASRRQGAYGYT
>TRBV5-1|many|TRBJ2-3|12
ASSFGQYTDTQY
>TRBV5-6|many|TRBJ2-1|13
ASSLYSLDYNEQF
>TRBV7-2|many|TRBJ2-7|12
ASSRGGSSYEQY
>TRBV5-6|many|TRBJ1-1|11
ASSSRGATEAF
>TRBV6-5|many|TRBJ2-7|12
ASSWTGQSYEQY
>TRBV3-1|many|TRBJ2-2|13
ASSRGQGGTGELF
>TRBV28|medium-sized|TRBJ2-7|13
ASSLQLAGASEQY
>TRBV15|many|TRBJ1-1|12
ATSRDQVNTEAF
>TRBV4-1|many|TRBJ1-1|13
ASSQDRVSNTEAF
>TRBV30|medium-sized|TRBJ1-1|9
AWSGDTEAF
>TRBV5-1|many|TRBJ1-2|11
ARRATRPYGYT
>TRBV28|many|TRBJ2-7|12
ASSLTGEFFEQY
>TRBV27|many|TRBJ2-1|19
ASSFRQTVTSGNLGRNEQF
>TRBV7-9|many|TRBJ1-5|11
ASSPQDNQPQH
>TRBV7-9|many|TRBJ2-7|12
ASSVSGLSYEQY